This T cell receptor beta chain was sequenced for a study of regulatory T cells in long-lasting Graves disease. Overall study: Under 3 months of antithyroid drugs had been taken by newly diagnosed Graves' patients. Study-level findings and limits: Examination was confined to peripheral blood, excluding thyroid tissue.

Arm-PCR with iRepertoire HTBI primers amplified the CDR3 regions for these TCR beta libraries. One entry per CDR3 protein, called by TCRdb with MiXCR from the multiplex PCR reads. The sample holds roughly 500,000 distinct CDR3 sequences, roughly 13% seen once. In this sample, this clonotype turned up a few times. The antigen is not known. Time point reported: newly diagnosed GD, antithyroid drugs for less than 3 months. PBMCs provided the RNA from which the TCR library was made. The same specimen was also included in a second study, on T cells in Graves' hyperthyroidism and ophthalmopathy. That report notes: The diagnostic basis comprised clinical symptoms, serum thyroxine and TRAb, thyroid ultrasound and orbital computed tomography. When the TCR CDR3 underwent first-round RT-PCR, the HTBI primer set was used.

Here the sequenced sample was peripheral blood mononuclear cells (PBMCs), taken at new diagnosis, from a patient treated with antithyroid drugs. This sequence was found in a young man with Graves disease.

The CDR3 loop reads CASSLGGPEQPQHF. In DNA form, the CDR3 reads TGTGCCAGCAGCTTAGGGGGCCCGGAGCAGCCCCAGCATTTT. The chain recombines TRBV11-2 with TRBJ1-5, with a tentative D call TRBD1 (5 bases). The CDR3 spans 14 residues. Per germline, CDR1 SGHAT and CDR2 FQNNGV. Trimming left V 1 base short and J 7 bases short, with 11 bases between.